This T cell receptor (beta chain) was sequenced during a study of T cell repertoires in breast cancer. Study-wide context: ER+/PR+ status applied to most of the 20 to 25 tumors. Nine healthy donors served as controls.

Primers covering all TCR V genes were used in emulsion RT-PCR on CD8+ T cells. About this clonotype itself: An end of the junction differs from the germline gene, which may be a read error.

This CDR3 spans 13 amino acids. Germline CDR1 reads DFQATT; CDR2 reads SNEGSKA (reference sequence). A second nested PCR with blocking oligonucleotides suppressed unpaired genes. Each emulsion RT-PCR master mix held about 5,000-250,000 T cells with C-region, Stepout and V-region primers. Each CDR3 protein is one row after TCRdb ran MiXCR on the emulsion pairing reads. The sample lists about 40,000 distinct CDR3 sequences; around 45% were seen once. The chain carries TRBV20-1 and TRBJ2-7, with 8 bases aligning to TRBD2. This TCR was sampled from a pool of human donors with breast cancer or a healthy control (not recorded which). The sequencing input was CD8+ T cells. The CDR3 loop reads CSARGLAGGEQYF. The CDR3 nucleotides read TGCAGTGCCAGAGGCCTAGCGGGTGGCGAGCAGTACTTC.